The 6 T cell receptor beta chains below were found in one sample sequenced in a study of cytomegalovirus exposure and HLA in healthy donors (dated by TCRdb to about 2017). Library creation used the immunoSEQ multiplex PCR assay. For the multiplex PCR, a mixture combining 60 forward primers for TCR Vbeta segments and 13 reverse primers for TCR Jbeta segments was used. Here the immuneACCESS table is served through TCRdb, limited to in-frame sequences with V and J called. Missing clones are a known gap in these copies; in checked studies unresolved V genes cover under half, and the rest lacks a known reason. For this sample there are 150,000 to 200,000 clones; approximately 67% appear just once. 4.5% of the sample rests with the top ten. The material sequenced was PBMCs. The receptors come from a woman between 18 and 30 years old in good health and CMV-seropositive.

V and J are TRBV15 and TRBJ2-1, with TRBD1 as a possible D gene (5 bases). Trimming cost V 3 bases and J 7 bases, with 22 bases left between them. Germline CDR1 reads LNHNV; CDR2 reads YYDKDF (reference sequence). This CDR3 contains 17 residues. CDR3 region: CATSRKGSFASTNEQFF. The CDR3 DNA follows: TGTGCCACCAGCAGGAAGGGGTCGTTTGCCAGTACGAATGAGCAGTTCTTC.

This clone was observed a few times. This chain joins TRBV6-1 and TRBJ2-7, with 8 nucleotides matching TRBD1. V was clipped by 6 bases and J by 1 base; unmatched bases: 5. The CDR3 runs to 14 residues. CDR1 is MNHNS and CDR2 is SASEGT in the germline V gene. The CDR3 sequence is CASRKTGVSYEQYF. In DNA form, the CDR3 reads TGTGCCAGCAGGAAGACAGGGGTTTCCTACGAGCAGTACTTC.

The chain combines TRBV6-5 with TRBJ1-1; perhaps TRBD1 as D (5 bases). V lost 2 bases to trimming and J lost 4 bases, with 8 bases between them. The CDR3 contains 13 residues. Germline CDR1 is MNHEY and CDR2 is SVGAGI. The chain's CDR3 is CASSYRGSTEAFF. The CDR3, as DNA: TGTGCCAGCAGTTACCGGGGGAGCACTGAAGCTTTCTTT.

This rearrangement joins TRBV29-1 to TRBJ2-7, with 9 bases lining up with TRBD1. The length of the CDR3 is 16 residues. CDR1 is SQVTM, CDR2 ANQGSEA, per germline. The junction had 11 bases not matched to a gene; V was cut back by 1 base and J by 4 bases. The CDR3 is CSVEGGQGKEHYEQYF. The CDR3 nucleotides are TGCAGCGTTGAAGGGGGACAGGGCAAAGAGCATTACGAGCAGTACTTC.

This chain links TRBV10-1 with TRBJ2-1; D is perhaps TRBD2 (6 bases). Germline lookup yields CDR1 WNHNN and CDR2 SYGVQD (reference sequence). The CDR3 extends over 14 amino acids. V gave up 4 bases and J gave up 3 bases, with 10 bases separating them. The CDR3 nucleotides are TGCGCCAGCAGTGGTGGGGGACTCTACAATGAGCAGTTCTTC. Translated, it gives CASSGGGLYNEQFF.

The V call is TRBV6-5, the J call TRBJ2-3, with 12 bases lining up with TRBD2. Germline CDR1 MNHEY, CDR2 SVGAGI. J lost 6 bases, V lost 6 bases, and 7 bases had no gene match. The CDR3 spans 15 residues. DNA of the CDR3: TGTGCCAGCAGAGGCACTAGCGGGGGGTACGATACGCAGTATTTT. Protein sequence: CASRGTSGGYDTQYF.